The 11 T cell receptor beta chains below come from one sample, sequenced in a study of beta chain features in type 1 diabetes. Regarding the study as a whole: All four CD4+ subsets from Type 1 diabetes patients carried moderately but significantly shorter TCRB CDR3s.

No antigens are known for them. The entirety of the isolated RNA underwent reverse transcription, so expressed TCRB transcripts were sequenced. TCRdb keeps only in-frame clones here, not all; method: immunoSEQ multiplex PCR. The sample contains some 130,000 clones, around 9% of which appear only once. The material sequenced was central memory CD4+ T cells from blood. These receptors were obtained from a man aged 30 to 39 with type 1 diabetes.

This clone appeared a few times. This chain uses TRBV6-6 with TRBJ1-1; D is perhaps TRBD1 (6 bases). Trimming stripped 4 bases from V and 1 base from J, with 7 bases between. CDR3 length: 13 amino acids. The germline V gene encodes CDR1 MNHNY and CDR2 SVGAGI (reference sequence). In DNA form, the CDR3 reads TGTGCCAGCAGTTCGGACAGGAACACTGAAGCTTTCTTT. Translated, it gives CASSSDRNTEAFF.

There are a few counts of this clone. The chain links TRBV18 to TRBJ2-1, with TRBD1 matching 8 bases. CDR1 is KGHSH, CDR2 LQKENI, per germline. After removal of 6 bases from V and 5 bases from J, the junction contained 3 bases not matched to a gene. The CDR3 spans 13 residues. As DNA, the CDR3 is TGTGCCAGCTCCCTGACAGGGGACAATGAGCAGTTCTTC. Protein: CASSLTGDNEQFF.

This clone was detected ten times or more. Other DNA sequences in this sample translate to the same CDR3. The CDR3 nucleotides read TGTGCCAGCAGTTACTCCAGGACAGGGGATTCACCCCTCCACTTT. Translation gives CASSYSRTGDSPLHF. V usage is TRBV6-5 and J usage is TRBJ1-6; 9 bases agree with TRBD1. V gave up 0 bases and J gave up 8 bases; unmatched junction bases: 2. CDR3 length: 15 residues. Germline CDR1 reads MNHEY; CDR2 reads SVGAGI.

This clone showed up just a few times. The CDR3 spells CAISDDSDTQYF. The CDR3 DNA reads TGTGCCATCAGTGATGACTCCGATACGCAGTATTTT. The chain combines TRBV10-3 with TRBJ2-3; no clear D. The V gene lost 3 bases and the J gene lost 6 bases, with 7 bases spanning the gap. The germline CDR1 and CDR2 sequences are ENHRY and SYGVKD. The CDR3 sequence is 12 residues long.

The chain combines TRBV5-4 with TRBJ2-4; D may be TRBD1 (6 bases). Per the germline V gene, CDR1 is SGHNT and CDR2 is YYREEE (reference sequence). The CDR3 covers 16 residues. V was pared by 4 bases and J by 2 bases, with 16 bases between. CDR3 sequence reads: CASSLIRGWSKNIQYF. The DNA of the CDR3 is TGTGCCAGCAGCCTAATCAGGGGATGGTCCAAAAACATTCAGTACTTC. Together with reference TRBV5-4 and TRBJ2-4, the CDR3 gives the full variable domain: ETGVTQSPTHLIKTRGQQVTLRCSSQSGHNTVSWYQQALGQGPQFIFQYYREEENGRGNFPPRFSGLQFPNYSSELNVNALELDDSALYLCASSLIRGWSKNIQYFGAGTRLSVL.

The chain joins TRBV12-5 to TRBJ1-1, with a possible D match to TRBD1 (5 bases). The CDR3 contains 12 residues. Germline lookup yields CDR1 LGHNT and CDR2 FRNRAP. Trimming left V 0 bases short and J 11 bases short, with 10 bases between. The CDR3 sequence is CASGLVTGGAFF. CDR3 in DNA: TGTGCTAGTGGTTTGGTAACGGGGGGTGCTTTCTTT.

The chain has TRBV30 and TRBJ2-5; TRBD2 agrees at 7 bases. Judging by the DNA end, TRBJ2-7 fits better; the J call may be wrong. Per germline, CDR1 GTSNPN and CDR2 SVGIG (reference sequence). The CDR3 contains 12 residues. The CDR3 protein is CAWERDSYEQYF. For the CDR3, the DNA is TGTGCCTGGGAGCGGGACTCCTACGAGCAGTACTTC.

This clone was seen once. V usage is TRBV28 and J usage is TRBJ1-1; 8 nucleotides agree with TRBD1. V shed 10 bases and J 4 bases; nucleotides not matched to a gene: 8. This CDR3 is built from 13 residues. The germline V gene encodes CDR1 MDHEN and CDR2 SYDVKM. CDR3 in DNA: TGTGCCACCTTGCAGGGGGCCGGCACTGAAGCTTTCTTT. It yields the protein CATLQGAGTEAFF.

This CDR3 is CASSPLAGTHEQYF. The CDR3 DNA follows: TGTGCCAGCTCACCACTAGCAGGGACTCACGAGCAGTACTTC. The rearrangement links TRBV18 to TRBJ2-7; maybe TRBD2 (6 bases). CDR3 length: 14 amino acids. The ends were cut back, 1 base at V and 5 bases at J, with 12 bases in the middle. Germline CDR1 KGHSH, CDR2 LQKENI.

This clone turned up a few times. The J gene is TRBJ2-2, the V gene TRBV7-2; perhaps TRBD2 as D (6 bases). Deletions cut 2 bases from V and 6 bases from J, with 7 bases between. The germline V gene has CDR1 SGHTA and CDR2 FQGNSA. The CDR3 sequence is 13 residues long. CDR3 coding DNA: TGTGCCAGCAGCTTACCGGGGGCCGGGGAGCTGTTTTTT. Translated: CASSLPGAGELFF.

This clone was counted a few times. The rearrangement links TRBV6-5 to TRBJ2-5; perhaps TRBD1 as D (6 bases). Germline V gives CDR1 MNHEY, CDR2 SVGAGI. This CDR3 spans 14 amino acids. Trimming removed 5 bases from V and 5 bases from J, with 15 bases in between. The DNA of the CDR3 is TGTGCCAGCAGTATCCACAGGGATCGGGAGACCCAGTACTTC. It specifies CASSIHRDRETQYF.